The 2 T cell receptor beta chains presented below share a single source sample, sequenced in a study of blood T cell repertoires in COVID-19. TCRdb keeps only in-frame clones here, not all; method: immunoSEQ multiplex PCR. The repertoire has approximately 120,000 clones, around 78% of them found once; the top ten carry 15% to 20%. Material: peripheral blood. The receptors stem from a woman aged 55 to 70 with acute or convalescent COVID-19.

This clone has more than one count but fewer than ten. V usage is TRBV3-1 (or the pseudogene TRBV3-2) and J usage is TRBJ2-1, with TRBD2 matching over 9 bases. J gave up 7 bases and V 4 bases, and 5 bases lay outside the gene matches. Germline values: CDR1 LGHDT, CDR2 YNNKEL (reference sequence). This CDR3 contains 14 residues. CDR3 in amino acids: CASSLERGVNEQFF. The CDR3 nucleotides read TGTGCCAGCAGCCTTGAGCGGGGGGTTAATGAGCAGTTCTTC.

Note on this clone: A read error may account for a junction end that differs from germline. The CDR3 nucleotides read TGTGCCAGCAGCGAAGACAACACCCTTGGCACAGATACGCAGTATTTT. Translating it yields CASSEDNTLGTDTQYF. The chain is built from TRBV2 and TRBJ2-3; unclear D gene. Germline CDR1 is SNHLY and CDR2 is FYNNEI. CDR3 size: 16 residues.